The 24 T cell receptor beta chains reported below all come from one sample, sequenced in a study of blood T cell repertoires in COVID-19. The method was immunoSEQ multiplex PCR; TCRdb's version includes in-frame clones alone and lacks a portion of them. The table shows tens of thousands of clones, with about four fifths occurring only once. The specimen sequenced was peripheral blood. All receptors come from a man between 45 and 60 years old with acute or convalescent COVID-19.

This chain joins TRBV5-1 and TRBJ2-1; 7 bases align to TRBD2. The germline CDR1 and CDR2 sequences are SGHRS and YFSETQ. Unmatched junction bases numbered 7, after V lost 0 bases and J lost 4 bases. The CDR3 runs to 16 residues. The DNA of the CDR3 is TGCGCCAGCAGCTTGGATGCTAGCGGCCCTTACAATGAGCAGTTCTTC. It is translated as CASSLDASGPYNEQFF.

The DNA for the CDR3 is TGCGCCAGCAGCCTCAGACTAGCGGGAGAGAGGGAGACCCAGTACTTC. As protein: CASSLRLAGERETQYF. V usage is TRBV5-1 and J usage is TRBJ2-5; TRBD2 aligns across 12 bases. Germline V gene data show CDR1 as SGHRS and CDR2 as YFSETQ. The CDR3 runs to 16 residues. The J segment lost 5 bases and the V segment lost 4 bases, leaving 9 bases of the junction unmatched.

V is TRBV11-2 and J is TRBJ2-1, with 13 bases lining up with TRBD2. Germline lookup yields CDR1 SGHAT and CDR2 FQNNGV. The CDR3 consists of 18 residues. The V and J ends lost 3 bases and 0 bases, in that order; junction bases with no gene match: 5. The CDR3, as DNA: TGTGCCAGCAGCTTTACTAGCGGGAGGGCCGGCTCCTACAATGAGCAGTTCTTC. Translated, it gives CASSFTSGRAGSYNEQFF.

V gene TRBV2 combines with J gene TRBJ2-7; D not resolved. Deletions cut 2 bases from V and 2 bases from J, with 4 bases between. The germline gives CDR1 SNHLY, CDR2 FYNNEI. The CDR3 length is 12 residues. The CDR3 sequence: CASSESPYEQYF. In DNA, the CDR3 is TGTGCCAGCAGTGAAAGCCCCTACGAGCAGTACTTC.

About this clone itself: The same CDR3 arises from other DNA sequences in this sample as well. The chain links TRBV14 to TRBJ2-7; a possible D gene is TRBD1 (5 bases). This CDR3 has 17 residues. V lost 0 bases, J lost 0 bases, and 15 bases lay in between. The germline V gene has CDR1 SGHDN and CDR2 FVKESK. The CDR3 DNA sequence: TGTGCCAGCAGCCAAGATCTGTCGCCAGGGTACTCCTACGAGCAGTACTTC. Protein sequence: CASSQDLSPGYSYEQYF.

The CDR3 here is CASSDWGGGTDTQYF. The CDR3 region has the DNA TGTGCCAGCAGTGACTGGGGGGGCGGCACAGATACGCAGTATTTT. The J gene is TRBJ2-3, the V gene TRBV25-1; tentative D call: TRBD2 (7 bases). V lost 3 bases to trimming and J lost 1 base, with 11 bases between them. The CDR3 totals 15 residues. Looked up from germline, CDR1 is MGHDK and CDR2 is SYGVNS.

The chain recombines TRBV18 with TRBJ1-1; TRBD1 aligns across 10 bases. Germline-derived CDR1 and CDR2 are KGHSH and LQKENI. The CDR3 totals 14 residues. V lost 5 bases, J lost 3 bases, and 3 bases stayed unmatched. The CDR3 spells CASSAGTGDTEAFF. CDR3 DNA sequence: TGTGCCAGCTCAGCCGGGACAGGGGACACTGAAGCTTTCTTT.

This chain joins TRBV15 and TRBJ2-1; D might be TRBD1 (5 bases). The V and J ends lost 0 bases and 9 bases respectively, with 9 bases between them. Germline values: CDR1 LNHNV, CDR2 YYDKDF (reference sequence). The CDR3 is 13 amino acids. CDR3 sequence (DNA): TGTGCCACCAGCAGAGATGATAGGGGTGAGCAGTTCTTC. It encodes CATSRDDRGEQFF.

This clone appeared a single time. The chain combines TRBV15 with TRBJ2-1; the D gene is possibly TRBD1 (6 bases). Germline CDR1 is LNHNV and CDR2 is YYDKDF (reference sequence). Trimming cost V 7 bases and J 5 bases, with 9 bases left between them. The CDR3 has 12 amino acids. CDR3: CATMDSHNEQFF. CDR3 DNA: TGTGCCACCATGGACAGCCACAATGAGCAGTTCTTC. The variable domain in full, completed from reference TRBV15 and TRBJ2-1, reads DAMVIQNPRYQVTQFGKPVTLSCSQTLNHNVMYWYQQKSSQAPKLLFHYYDKDFNNEADTPDNFQSRRPNTSFCFLDIRSPGLGDTAMYLCATMDSHNEQFFGPGTRLTVL.

The genes are TRBV27 and TRBJ1-5; TRBD1 matches 9 bases. CDR1 and CDR2 from the germline V gene are MNHEY and SMNVEV (reference sequence). The V gene end was trimmed by 4 bases and the J gene end by 3 bases; junction bases not matched to a gene: 10. The CDR3 consists of 17 residues. CDR3 region: CASSSGQGVSNNQPQHF. The CDR3 DNA follows: TGTGCCAGCAGTTCGGGACAGGGAGTTTCTAACAATCAGCCCCAGCATTTT.

For the CDR3, the DNA is TGTGCCAGCAGCCAGAAAGGTCTAGGGCGGGGGAATTACAATGAGCAGTTCTTC. Protein: CASSQKGLGRGNYNEQFF. The genes are TRBV11-2 and TRBJ2-1; TRBD2 agrees at 7 bases. Germline assignment: CDR1 SGHAT and CDR2 FQNNGV. Trimming at V came to 5 bases and at J to 4 bases, leaving 17 bases not matched to a gene. CDR3 length: 18 amino acids.

This clone has a single count. The chain recombines TRBV2 with TRBJ1-5, with D possibly matching TRBD1 (5 bases). The germline CDR1 and CDR2 sequences are SNHLY and FYNNEI. V lost 3 bases and J lost 0, with 15 bases in between. There are 17 residues in the CDR3. In nucleotides, the CDR3 is TGTGCCAGCAGTGACTTGGGAGGGGCTTATAGCAATCAGCCCCAGCATTTT. Its translation: CASSDLGGAYSNQPQHF.

The chain employs TRBV19 and TRBJ1-2; 7 bases align to TRBD1. CDR3 length: 15 residues. Germline V gene data show CDR1 as LNHDA and CDR2 as SQIVND (reference sequence). The junction had 7 bases not matched to a gene; V was cut back by 3 bases and J by 3 bases. The chain's CDR3 is CASSIKGAVDYGYTF. The CDR3 DNA sequence: TGTGCCAGTAGTATTAAGGGGGCAGTCGACTATGGCTACACCTTC.

The genes are TRBV19 and TRBJ2-7, with 7 bases lining up with TRBD2. The CDR3 sequence is 13 residues long. V was pared by 10 bases and J by 7 bases, with 13 bases of the junction left unmatched. The germline CDR1 and CDR2 sequences are LNHDA and SQIVND (reference sequence). DNA of the CDR3: TGTGCCACTTCGGGGGAGGGTCCGGAGGAGCAGTACTTC. Translated, it gives CATSGEGPEEQYF.

The J gene is TRBJ1-5, the V gene TRBV7-2; D is undetermined. CDR3 size: 12 residues. The germline V and J ends were trimmed by 9 bases and 6 bases, with 12 bases remaining between them. The germline V gene has CDR1 SGHTA and CDR2 FQGNSA. The CDR3 sequence is CASTSEGQPQHF. CDR3 coding DNA: TGTGCCAGTACCAGTGAGGGTCAGCCCCAGCATTTT. Full variable domain (missing parts from reference TRBV7-2 and TRBJ1-5): GAGVSQSPSNKVTEKGKDVELRCDPISGHTALYWYRQSLGQGLEFLIYFQGNSAPDKSGLPSDRFSAERTGGSVSTLTIQRTQQEDSAVYLCASTSEGQPQHFGDGTRLSIL.

This clone was detected once. V and J are TRBV4-3 and TRBJ2-3; TRBD2 aligns across 9 bases. The J segment lost 3 bases and the V segment lost 0 bases, leaving 4 bases of the junction unmatched. Per germline, CDR1 LGHNA and CDR2 YSLEER. The CDR3 has 16 amino acids. The CDR3 here is CASSQDGREGTDTQYF. In DNA form, the CDR3 reads TGCGCCAGCAGCCAAGACGGGCGGGAGGGAACAGATACGCAGTATTTT.

This chain uses TRBV5-5 with TRBJ1-4, with D perhaps matching TRBD1 (6 bases). Deletions cut 4 bases from V and 8 bases from J, with 18 bases between. The CDR3 has 15 residues. Germline V lookup: CDR1 SGHKS, CDR2 YYEKEE (reference sequence). CDR3 amino acids: CASSDIKGDREKLFF. Written as DNA, the CDR3 is TGTGCCAGCAGCGATATTAAGGGGGATCGGGAAAAACTGTTTTTT.

The CDR3 spells CASSSHRQEQYF. The CDR3, as DNA: TGTGCCAGCAGCTCGCATCGACAGGAGCAGTACTTC. The chain carries TRBV7-2 and TRBJ2-7; weak D call: TRBD1 (5 bases). CDR1 and CDR2 from the germline V gene are SGHTA and FQGNSA. This CDR3 comprises 12 residues. Trimming removed 4 bases at V and 7 bases at J, with 11 bases between.

The rearrangement joins TRBV10-2 to TRBJ2-1; 12 bases match TRBD2. V shed 9 bases, J shed 4 bases, and the junction held 7 bases outside the gene matches. The CDR3 loop spans 15 amino acids. CDR1 and CDR2 (germline): WSHSY, SAAADI. CDR3 residues: CASLETSGGYNEQFF. The CDR3 DNA reads as TGCGCCAGTCTTGAAACTAGCGGGGGGTACAATGAGCAGTTCTTC.

A single count supports this clone. This chain links TRBV13 with TRBJ1-2, with a possible D match to TRBD1 (5 bases). This CDR3 region has 13 residues. From germline, CDR1 is PRHDT and CDR2 FYEKMQ (reference sequence). V shed 3 bases and J shed 9 bases, with 14 bases lying between them. The DNA of the CDR3 is TGTGCCAGCAGCTTGAAGGGGTCTCTTAGCTACACCTTC. It codes for CASSLKGSLSYTF.

V usage is TRBV27 and J usage is TRBJ2-7; 8 nucleotides align to TRBD1. CDR1 is MNHEY and CDR2 is SMNVEV in the germline V gene (reference sequence). The CDR3 consists of 16 residues. The V and J ends lost 5 bases and 2 bases, in that order; junction bases with no gene match: 11. DNA of the CDR3: TGTGCCAGCAGTAGGTTCCCGCGACAGGGGACCTACGAGCAGTACTTC. Translated, it gives CASSRFPRQGTYEQYF.

The chain links TRBV27 to TRBJ2-6; D might be TRBD2 (6 bases). Trimming took 3 bases from V and 2 from J, leaving 14 bases between them. The CDR3 sequence is 17 residues long. Germline V gene sequence: CDR1 MNHEY, CDR2 SMNVEV (reference sequence). The CDR3 spells CASSFTGVFTGANVLTF. CDR3 sequence (DNA): TGTGCCAGCAGTTTTACGGGGGTCTTCACTGGGGCCAACGTCCTGACTTTC.

Concerning this clone: At one of its ends the junction is not consistent with the germline gene, which may arise from a read error. The J gene is TRBJ2-1, the V gene TRBV28; 8 bases line up with TRBD1. In germline, CDR1 is MDHEN, CDR2 SYDVKM. This CDR3 comprises 16 residues. The CDR3 DNA follows: TGTGCCACCAGTTTCCGGGGACAGGAGCCTCTCAATGAGCAGTTCTTC. As protein: CATSFRGQEPLNEQFF.

The chain uses TRBV5-1 and TRBJ1-4; a weak D match, TRBD1 (5 bases). The germline V gene encodes CDR1 SGHRS and CDR2 YFSETQ. The CDR3 sequence is 15 residues long. Trimming stripped 2 bases from V and 5 bases from J, with 13 bases between. CDR3 bases: TGCGCCAGCAGCTTTTGGGGACTGAAGAATGAAAAACTGTTTTTT. Encoded protein: CASSFWGLKNEKLFF.